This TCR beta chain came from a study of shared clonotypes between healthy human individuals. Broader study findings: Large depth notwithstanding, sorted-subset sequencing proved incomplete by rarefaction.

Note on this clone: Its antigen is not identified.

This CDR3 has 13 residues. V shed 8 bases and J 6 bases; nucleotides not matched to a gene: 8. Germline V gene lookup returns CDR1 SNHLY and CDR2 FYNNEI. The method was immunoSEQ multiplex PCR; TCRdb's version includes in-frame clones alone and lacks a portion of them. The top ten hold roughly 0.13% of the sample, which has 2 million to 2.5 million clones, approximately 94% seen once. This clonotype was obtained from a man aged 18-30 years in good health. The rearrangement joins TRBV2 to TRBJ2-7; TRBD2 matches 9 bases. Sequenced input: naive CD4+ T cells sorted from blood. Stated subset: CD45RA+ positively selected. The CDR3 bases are TGTGCCAGCGCGGCTAGCGGGATTAGCGAGCAGTACTTC. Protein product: CASAASGISEQYF.